The entry that follows covers one TCR beta chain sequence. This CDR3 region has 18 residues. V shed 1 base, J shed 1 base, and the junction held 9 bases outside the gene matches. The germline CDR1 and CDR2 sequences are SGHRS and YFSETQ. As handled by the study authors: It was from reference gene primer amplification that nucleated cell counts were estimated. Data came from immunoSEQ multiplex PCR; TCRdb stores just in-frame clones and leaves some out. V, J and clone size were drawn from that table, and D and trimming were deduced from the DNA. The repertoire holds over 85,000 clones, with less than 85% as singletons. This entry is derived from a study of blood T cell repertoires in COVID-19. Whole-study context: In each case, the material was cDNA or gDNA derived from T cells, B-cell-depleted T cells, or PBMCs.

The TCR originated in a woman over 75 with acute or convalescent COVID-19. This chain joins TRBV5-1 and TRBJ2-1; 9 bases line up with TRBD2. The sequenced sample was peripheral blood. The CDR3 coding sequence is TGCGCCAGCAGCTTGAGGGCGGGGGGGCCTCTGTCCTACAATGAGCAGTTCTTC. Translation: CASSLRAGGPLSYNEQFF.